These T cell receptor beta chains were read from a single sample in a study of multiple sclerosis patients with progressive multifocal leukoencephalopathy. Method: immunoSEQ multiplex PCR; TCRdb's copy keeps in-frame clones and lacks some. Of about 30,000 clones in the sample, about 91% are singletons; the top ten hold more than 1.5%. The sequenced sample was PBMCs. These receptor sequences come from a man between 25 and 39 years old with multiple sclerosis. Both conserved end residues are part of each CDR3. The order of the fields is V gene, clone size, J gene, D gene, CDR3 DNA, CDR3 protein. D genes are given only for firm matches. Expanded clones are given a class, and other clones once, few, many or no size at all.

>TRBV11-3|-|TRBJ2-3|-
TGTGCCAGCAGCTTAGGGAGAGAGCCTTACACAGATACGCAGTATTTT
CASSLGREPYTDTQYF
>TRBV7-9|-|TRBJ2-1|TRBD2
TGTGCCAGCAGCCCCTCGTCTAGCGGCCCCTACAATGAGCAGTTCTTC
CASSPSSSGPYNEQFF
>TRBV6-5|-|TRBJ1-1|TRBD1
TGTGCCAGCAGTTTTACAGGGGGCTCTGAAGCTTTCTTT
CASSFTGGSEAFF
>TRBV10-3|-|TRBJ2-1|-
TGTGCCCAAAGGGAGTCTGGAAACAATGAGCAGTTCTTC
CAQRESGNNEQFF
>TRBV4-3|-|TRBJ2-3|-
TGCGCCAGCAGCCATTCCGGGATTTACACAGATACGCAGTATTTT
CASSHSGIYTDTQYF
>TRBV11-2|-|TRBJ2-7|TRBD2
TGTGCCAGCAGGGACTGGGGACTAGCCGGCAGGTACGAGCAGTACTTC
CASRDWGLAGRYEQYF
>TRBV11-2|-|TRBJ1-2|-
TGTGCCAGCAGCTTAGAGGGGGCAGGGAGAGGCTACACCTTC
CASSLEGAGRGYTF
>TRBV4-1|-|TRBJ2-7|TRBD2
TGCGCCAGCAGCCAAGGTGGGGGTAGCGGGCGACGGCACGAGCAGTACTTC
CASSQGGGSGRRHEQYF
>TRBV27|-|TRBJ1-4|-
TGTGCCAGCAGTCCGTCAAAACTTGGGTCTAATGAAAAACTGTTTTTT
CASSPSKLGSNEKLFF
>TRBV4-3|-|TRBJ1-1|-
TGCGCCAGCAGCCAGGGGCTGATGAACACTGAAGCTTTCTTT
CASSQGLMNTEAFF
>TRBV5-4|-|TRBJ2-3|TRBD2
TGTGCCAGCAGCTCGCCCGGACTAGCGGGGTTCACAGATACGCAGTATTTT
CASSSPGLAGFTDTQYF
>TRBV5-6|-|TRBJ2-7|TRBD1
TGTGCCAGCAGTAGGGACAGGGATTCCTACGAGCAGTACTTC
CASSRDRDSYEQYF
>TRBV6-1|-|TRBJ2-5|-
TGTGCCAGCAGTGAAAACTGGCCGGGTGGGAAGGACTTC
CASSENWPGGKDF
>TRBV4-1|-|TRBJ2-3|TRBD2
TGCGCCAGCAGCGCCAGCGGGAGTCGGACAGATACGCAGTATTTT
CASSASGSRTDTQYF
>TRBV19|-|TRBJ1-2|TRBD1
TGTGCCAGTAGTATCGGCCCGACAGGGAGGAGTGGCTACACCTTC
CASSIGPTGRSGYTF
>TRBV19|-|TRBJ2-2|-
TGTGCCAGTTCAACTAACACCGGGGAGCTGTTTTTT
CASSTNTGELFF
>TRBV29-1|-|TRBJ2-2|TRBD1
TGCAGCGTTGATAGACAGGGGCGGACCGGGGAGCTGTTTTTT
CSVDRQGRTGELFF
>TRBV19|-|TRBJ2-2|-
TGTGCCAGTAGTATCCCGGCGGCTACCGGGGAGCTGTTTTTT
CASSIPAATGELFF
>TRBV9|-|TRBJ1-5|-
TGTGCCAGCAGCGCAGACAATAGCAATCAGCCCCAGCATTTT
CASSADNSNQPQHF
>TRBV29-1|-|TRBJ2-5|-
TGCAGCGTTGAACCCCAGGGCCAGGAGACCCAGTACTTC
CSVEPQGQETQYF
>TRBV19|-|TRBJ2-4|-
TGTGCCAGTAGTCTCGGGGCAGGGCTGGGCATTCAGTACTTC
CASSLGAGLGIQYF
>TRBV30|-|TRBJ1-1|-
TGTGCCTGGAGTGTACGTTTGAGGACTGAAGCTTTCTTT
CAWSVRLRTEAFF
>TRBV11-2|-|TRBJ1-2|-
TGTGCCAGCAGCTTAGATGTGGGGCGGGGCTACACCTTC
CASSLDVGRGYTF
>TRBV18|-|TRBJ2-1|-
TGTGCCAGCTCACCACCACCGCCCTGGTCCCACAATGAGCAGTTCTTC
CASSPPPPWSHNEQFF
>TRBV6-1|once|TRBJ2-5|TRBD2
TGTGCCAGCAGTGAAGTAAGCAGGCTAGCGGGAGAAGAGACCCAGTACTTC
CASSEVSRLAGEETQYF
>TRBV2|-|TRBJ2-7|TRBD2
TGTGCCAGCAGCCGACTGGCGGGAGGCCCCTACGAGCAGTACTTC
CASSRLAGGPYEQYF
>TRBV11-2|-|TRBJ1-1|TRBD1
TGTGCCAGCAGCTTACGACAGGGAGGGGCTGAAGCTTTCTTT
CASSLRQGGAEAFF